This T cell receptor (beta chain) was recovered during a study of shared clonotypes between healthy human individuals. Sequencing used immunoSEQ multiplex PCR; TCRdb keeps in-frame clones, though not all of them. The sample yields under 2.5 million clones, 92% seen once. Points on this clone: Its antigen is still unknown.

Germline V gene data show CDR1 as MNHEY and CDR2 as SVGAGI. CDR3 length: 16 residues. J gave up 1 base and V 1 base, and 3 bases lay outside the gene matches. A CD45RA+ naive subset and a CD45RA-negative memory subset were split from CD4+ cells. The study, taken as a whole, reports: Large sequencing depth failed to make sorted-subset sequencing complete, rarefaction showed.

The origin of this receptor is a man aged 18 to 30 in good health. Some clones in this sample may be carry-over from other donors' samples. Material for sequencing was naive CD4+ T cells from PBMCs. Documented subset: CD45RA+ positively selected. The rearrangement links TRBV6-5 to TRBJ2-2, with 7 bases identical to TRBD2. The CDR3 here is CASSYYLAENTGELFF. The CDR3 DNA reads TGTGCCAGCAGTTACTATCTAGCGGAGAACACCGGGGAGCTGTTTTTT.